The 8 T cell receptor beta chains below were found in one sample sequenced in a study of PD-L1 blockade in urothelial cancer. Data came from immunoSEQ multiplex PCR; TCRdb stores just in-frame clones and leaves some out. The table has about 42,000 clones, approximately 77% seen once; the top ten hold more than 2.5%. Sequenced here: PBMCs, sampled around atezolizumab (anti-PD-L1) treatment. Every receptor here comes from a man aged 65 to 79 with urothelial cancer.

This clone was observed a handful of times. The J gene is TRBJ2-2, the V gene TRBV10-1; TRBD2 might be the D (6 bases). Germline CDR1 WNHNN, CDR2 SYGVQD (reference sequence). With 2 bases removed from V and 3 bases from J, the gap between germline ends came to 16 bases. There are 17 residues in the CDR3. The CDR3 DNA reads TGCGCCAGCAGTGAGATGTCTGGGGGACTGTACACCGGGGAGCTGTTTTTT. Residues: CASSEMSGGLYTGELFF.

V gene TRBV9 combines with J gene TRBJ2-1, with 9 bases fitting TRBD2. Unmatched junction bases numbered 7, after V lost 0 bases and J lost 6 bases. The V gene's germline CDR1 is SGDLS and CDR2 YYNGEE. CDR3 length: 16 residues. DNA for the CDR3: TGTGCCAGCAGCGTAGTTGGTAGCGGGGGTCTCAATGAGCAGTTCTTC. Amino acids: CASSVVGSGGLNEQFF.

The chain couples TRBV28 to TRBJ1-5; D ambiguous. CDR1 and CDR2 (germline): MDHEN, SYDVKM. This CDR3 is built from 13 residues. The V end lost 8 bases, the J end lost 2 bases, and 10 bases lay between the germline ends. This chain's CDR3 is CASSTVGNQPQHF. The CDR3 region has the DNA TGTGCCAGCTCAACGGTAGGCAATCAGCCCCAGCATTTT.

In nucleotides, the CDR3 is TGTGCCACCAGTAGTTACAATGAGCAGTTCTTC. It codes for CATSSYNEQFF. This chain uses TRBV15 with TRBJ2-1; D not resolved. Germline V gives CDR1 LNHNV, CDR2 YYDKDF (reference sequence). The CDR3 consists of 11 residues. The germline V and J ends were trimmed by 6 bases and 4 bases, with 4 bases remaining between them.

The CDR3 region is CASSLGRGEQFF. The CDR3 DNA sequence: TGTGCCAGCAGCTTAGGGCGGGGTGAGCAGTTCTTC. V usage is TRBV7-9 and J usage is TRBJ2-1; possibly TRBD2 for D (6 bases). This CDR3 is 12 amino acids long. CDR1 is SEHNR, CDR2 FQNEAQ, per germline (reference sequence). Trimming left V 1 base short and J 9 bases short, with 7 bases between.

The rearrangement uses TRBV15 and TRBJ2-1; tentatively, D is TRBD2 (5 bases). The length of the CDR3 is 12 residues. Germline-derived CDR1 and CDR2 are LNHNV and YYDKDF (reference sequence). V was trimmed by 6 bases and J by 3 bases, leaving 6 bases between them. CDR3 protein: CATSAGYNEQFF. The CDR3 coding sequence is TGTGCCACCAGTGCGGGCTACAATGAGCAGTTCTTC.

This chain joins TRBV6-4 and TRBJ1-3, with D maybe TRBD1 (5 bases). Looked up from germline, CDR1 is MRHNA and CDR2 is SNTAGT. Trimming pared 8 bases from V and 1 base from J, leaving 12 bases between. The CDR3 has 14 residues. CDR3 protein: CASPFQGSGNTIYF. The CDR3 DNA is TGTGCCAGCCCATTCCAGGGATCTGGAAACACCATATATTTT.

The J gene is TRBJ1-1, the V gene TRBV4-3, with unresolved D. This CDR3 region has 14 residues. Looked up from germline, CDR1 is LGHNA and CDR2 is YSLEER. Deletions cut 0 bases from V and 1 base from J, with 6 bases between. The CDR3 reads CASSQEAENTEAFF. The CDR3 DNA is TGCGCCAGCAGCCAAGAGGCAGAGAACACTGAAGCTTTCTTT.